This T cell receptor (beta chain) was identified during a study of somatic mutations in cytotoxic T cells in rheumatoid arthritis. Sequencing used immunoSEQ multiplex PCR; TCRdb keeps in-frame clones, though not all of them. The sample consists of some 18,000 clones, 74% of them appearing once. V was clipped by 1 base and J by 4 bases; unmatched bases: 6. This CDR3 comprises 15 residues. Germline CDR1 is SGHVS and CDR2 is FQNEAQ. Women made up 55% of the healthy controls, who were blood donors with a median age of roughly 59 years (range about 21-70). The specimen was CD8+ T cells sorted from blood. The rearrangement uses TRBV7-8 and TRBJ1-1, with 7 bases matching TRBD1. This receptor was obtained from a man in his sixties in good health. CDR3 sequence reads: CASSLGVTGSTEAFF. The CDR3 DNA reads TGTGCCAGCAGCTTAGGGGTGACAGGGAGCACTGAAGCTTTCTTT.